Presented here are 26 T cell receptor beta chains from one specimen sequenced in a study of blood T cells in healthy people across ages. A second PCR, run for about 7 to 11 cycles, used a sample-barcoded 5' primer plus a J-beta primer mix. TCRdb used MiXCR to reprocess the 5' RACE reads, holding one entry per CDR3 protein. Of about 640,000 distinct CDR3 sequences in the sample, approximately 30% were seen once. Input material: blood. All receptors come from a woman older than 75 in good health.

This clonotype was seen ten or more times. This chain connects TRBV7-7 to TRBJ2-7, with 7 bases identical to TRBD2. The CDR3 totals 13 residues. Unmatched junction bases numbered 7, after V lost 4 bases and J lost 7 bases. From germline, CDR1 is SSHAT and CDR2 FNYEAQ (reference sequence). CDR3 bases: TGTGCCAGCAGCTCTAGGACGGGAGGAGAGCAGTACTTC. Protein sequence: CASSSRTGGEQYF.

This clonotype was seen repeatedly, ten times or more. The J gene is TRBJ2-5, the V gene TRBV6-5; D unclear. The V gene's germline CDR1 is MNHEY and CDR2 SVGAGI. Trimming removed 6 bases from V and 5 bases from J, with 19 bases in between. The CDR3 spans 15 residues. The CDR3: CASSQDIIQRETQYF. CDR3 nucleotides: TGTGCCAGCAGCCAAGACATCATCCAGAGGGAGACCCAGTACTTC.

This clonotype appeared many times. The V call is TRBV15, the J call TRBJ2-1; TRBD1 might be the D (6 bases). The germline gives CDR1 LNHNV, CDR2 YYDKDF (reference sequence). V was cut by 5 bases and J by 7 bases, with 21 bases left in between. The CDR3 is 16 residues long. The CDR3 region is CATSSRTAFSTNEQFF. The DNA of the CDR3 is TGTGCCACCAGCTCACGGACAGCCTTTAGTACGAATGAGCAGTTCTTC.

The rearrangement uses TRBV7-9 and TRBJ1-1; D is undetermined. CDR1 SEHNR and CDR2 FQNEAQ come from the germline V gene (reference sequence). V was clipped by 0 bases and J by 7 bases, with 9 bases between them. This CDR3 contains 13 residues. The CDR3 spells CASSLAPQIEAFF. Here the CDR3 DNA reads TGTGCCAGCAGCTTAGCCCCGCAGATTGAAGCTTTCTTT.

This clonotype was seen ten or more times. The chain recombines TRBV15 with TRBJ1-1; D is perhaps TRBD1 (6 bases). Deletions cut 7 bases from V and 0 bases from J, with 15 bases between. CDR1 LNHNV and CDR2 YYDKDF come from the germline V gene (reference sequence). The CDR3 totals 15 residues. The CDR3 sequence is CATTFGGAMNTEAFF. DNA of the CDR3: TGTGCCACCACCTTTGGGGGGGCGATGAACACTGAAGCTTTCTTT.

Many counts were recorded for this clonotype. The V gene is TRBV7-2, the J gene TRBJ1-1; no reliable D call. V lost 2 bases to trimming and J lost 6 bases, with 10 bases between them. The CDR3 sequence is 13 residues long. The germline V gene has CDR1 SGHTA and CDR2 FQGNSA. CDR3 in amino acids: CASSLQVRAEAFF. Here the CDR3 DNA reads TGTGCCAGCAGCTTACAGGTTCGGGCTGAAGCTTTCTTT.

This clonotype occurred a few times. J is TRBJ1-2 and V is TRBV6-1; D is perhaps TRBD1 (5 bases). Germline values: CDR1 MNHNS, CDR2 SASEGT. The CDR3 totals 14 residues. V shed 3 bases and J shed 8 bases, with 16 bases lying between them. The CDR3 nucleotides read TGTGCCAGCAGTGACTTTAGGCAGGGCGGAGGCTACACCTTC. It specifies CASSDFRQGGGYTF.

This clonotype was seen repeatedly, ten times or more. The chain recombines TRBV15 with TRBJ2-3; TRBD2 matches at 8 bases. The V and J ends lost 0 bases and 3 bases, in that order; junction bases with no gene match: 2. Germline-derived CDR1 and CDR2 are LNHNV and YYDKDF (reference sequence). The length of the CDR3 is 15 residues. This CDR3 is CATSRDGGGTDTQYF. CDR3 nucleotide sequence: TGTGCCACCAGCAGAGACGGCGGGGGGACAGATACGCAGTATTTT.

With regard to this clonotype: A read error is possible here, since a much larger clone lies one base away. This chain connects TRBV10-3 to TRBJ1-1, with D perhaps matching TRBD1 (6 bases). CDR1 ENHRY and CDR2 SYGVKD come from the germline V gene. The CDR3 runs 16 residues. Trimming pared 2 bases from V and 10 bases from J, leaving 23 bases between. CDR3 nucleotide sequence: TGTGCCATCAGTGAGCGGGGGCTCAGAGAGGGCTCTGGAGCTTTCTTT. This gives the protein CAISERGLREGSGAFF.

On this clonotype itself: This may arise from a read error, as a much more abundant clone is one base away. The chain joins TRBV7-2 to TRBJ2-3; 7 nucleotides align to TRBD2. CDR3 size: 14 residues. Germline CDR1 and CDR2: SGHTA and FQGNSA. Trimming cost V 7 bases and J 2 bases; bases outside gene matches: 6. CDR3 coding DNA: TGTGCCAGCAACTTGGGGAGGGTCACAGATACGCAGTATTTT. It codes for CASNLGRVTDTQYF.

V usage is TRBV5-1 and J usage is TRBJ2-7; no clear D gene. The end of the DNA fits TRBJ2-5 better, so the J call may be wrong. Germline assignment: CDR1 SGHRS and CDR2 YFSETQ. The CDR3 spans 13 residues. The CDR3 is CASSVIYEETQYF. For the CDR3, the DNA is TGCGCCAGCAGCGTAATATATGAAGAGACCCAGTACTTC.

V gene TRBV27 combines with J gene TRBJ2-2; D remains unclear. V was pared by 6 bases and J by 2 bases, with 10 bases between. The CDR3 is made up of 14 amino acids. Germline V gene lookup returns CDR1 MNHEY and CDR2 SMNVEV (reference sequence). Here the CDR3 DNA reads TGTGCCAGCAGGGTCCCATCTAACACCGGGGAGCTGTTTTTT. It encodes CASRVPSNTGELFF.

This clonotype was seen many times. DNA of the CDR3: TGCAGCGTTGAAGATCCGGGACAGGGCAAGTACTTC. The encoded protein is CSVEDPGQGKYF. The chain is built from TRBV29-1 and TRBJ2-7; 9 nucleotides agree with TRBD1. The CDR3 is 12 amino acids. Germline values: CDR1 SQVTM, CDR2 ANQGSEA. Losses at the gene ends were 0 bases for V and 11 bases for J; bases not matched to a gene: 5.

The sample holds many counts of this clonotype. The rearrangement uses TRBV7-2 and TRBJ2-2; a weak D match, TRBD2 (6 bases). The germline V gene encodes CDR1 SGHTA and CDR2 FQGNSA. V was cut by 2 bases and J by 2 bases, with 9 bases left in between. The CDR3 is 15 residues long. CDR3 nucleotides: TGTGCCAGCAGCTTATTCGGGAGCAACACCGGGGAGCTGTTTTTT. It is translated as CASSLFGSNTGELFF.

This clonotype was observed at least ten times. The chain recombines TRBV7-9 with TRBJ2-1; D is possibly TRBD2 (5 bases). Germline V gene sequence: CDR1 SEHNR, CDR2 FQNEAQ (reference sequence). The CDR3 has 13 residues. The germline V and J ends were trimmed by 0 bases and 10 bases, with 10 bases remaining between them. The CDR3 bases are TGTGCCAGCAGCTTAGCGCGGGCAGGAGAGCAGTTCTTC. It is translated as CASSLARAGEQFF. The full variable domain, its missing parts supplied by reference TRBV7-9 and TRBJ2-1, is DTGVSQNPRHKITKRGQNVTFRCDPISEHNRLYWYRQTLGQGPEFLTYFQNEAQLEKSRLLSDRFSAERPKGSFSTLEIQRTEQGDSAMYLCASSLARAGEQFFGPGTRLTVL.

The V gene is TRBV29-1, the J gene TRBJ2-3; 8 nucleotides align to TRBD2. The CDR3 is 14 residues long. CDR1 is SQVTM and CDR2 is ANQGSEA in the germline V gene. J lost 5 bases, V lost 2 bases, and 6 bases had no gene match. The CDR3 region has the DNA TGCAGCGTTGAAACAAGCGGGAGTGTAGATACGCAGTATTTT. Translating it yields CSVETSGSVDTQYF.

This clonotype was detected only a few times. The V call is TRBV29-1, the J call TRBJ2-7, with D maybe TRBD2 (5 bases). The germline V gene has CDR1 SQVTM and CDR2 ANQGSEA. V lost 3 bases, J lost 5 bases, and 14 bases lay in between. The CDR3 sequence is 13 residues long. CDR3: CSVDSPGVDEQYF. CDR3 DNA: TGCAGCGTTGATAGTCCCGGGGTGGACGAGCAGTACTTC.

The chain couples TRBV30 to TRBJ2-7, with D possibly being TRBD1 or TRBD2 (5 bases each). The CDR3 covers 14 residues. Looked up from germline, CDR1 is GTSNPN and CDR2 is SVGIG (reference sequence). V lost 1 base to trimming and J lost 6 bases, with 16 bases between them. The CDR3 nucleotides are TGTGCCTGGAGTGGGGGGTCCGGTGGAGGCGAGCAGTACTTC. Amino acid sequence: CAWSGGSGGGEQYF.

This clonotype was seen a few times. V gene TRBV20-1 combines with J gene TRBJ1-1; D gene unclear. The CDR3 runs to 16 residues. Trimming took off 3 bases at V and 0 bases at J, with 17 bases between the two ends. The germline V gene has CDR1 DFQATT and CDR2 SNEGSKA (reference sequence). The CDR3 DNA sequence: TGCAGTGCTAGTCTTGAAGGGCCCCTCCTGAACACTGAAGCTTTCTTT. This encodes CSASLEGPLLNTEAFF.

This clonotype was picked up many times. The chain combines TRBV27 with TRBJ2-7; 12 bases agree with TRBD1. Losses at the gene ends were 5 bases for V and 5 bases for J; bases not matched to a gene: 13. This CDR3 spans 17 amino acids. CDR1 is MNHEY and CDR2 is SMNVEV in the germline V gene (reference sequence). The CDR3 DNA follows: TGTGCCAGCAGTCCGGGACAGGGGGCCGTTCTTATCCACGAGCAGTACTTC. It yields the protein CASSPGQGAVLIHEQYF.

The rearrangement links TRBV20-1 to TRBJ1-4; 7 bases match TRBD1. Trimming cost V 4 bases and J 3 bases; bases outside gene matches: 5. The CDR3 has 14 amino acids. Germline CDR1 and CDR2: DFQATT and SNEGSKA (reference sequence). The CDR3 is CSANDRVANEKLFF. CDR3 nucleotide sequence: TGCAGTGCTAATGACAGGGTAGCTAATGAAAAACTGTTTTTT.

This clonotype has at least ten counts. This chain connects TRBV25-1 to TRBJ2-5; D is uncertain. Trimming stripped 1 base from V and 7 bases from J, with 7 bases between. The germline V gene encodes CDR1 MGHDK and CDR2 SYGVNS. The CDR3 spans 12 residues. The CDR3 reads CASSEFGGTQYF. In nucleotides, the CDR3 is TGTGCCAGCAGTGAATTTGGTGGGACCCAGTACTTC.

This clonotype was detected a few times. One base away lies a much larger clone, so this may be a sequencing read error. The rearrangement links TRBV4-2 to TRBJ2-1; the D gene is possibly TRBD2 (6 bases). The germline gives CDR1 LGHNA, CDR2 YNFKEQ. The CDR3 covers 14 residues. Trimming cost V 3 bases and J 10 bases, with 16 bases left between them. CDR3 nucleotides: TGTGCCAGCAGCCAGCGGGACTCGAACTACGAGCAGTTCTTC. It encodes CASSQRDSNYEQFF.

This clonotype was seen a single time. The J gene is TRBJ2-3, the V gene TRBV5-1; the D is unclear. V was cut by 1 base and J by 5 bases, with 8 bases left in between. The CDR3 runs to 13 residues. CDR1 and CDR2 from the germline V gene are SGHRS and YFSETQ. This chain's CDR3 is CASSLLGEDTQYF. DNA of the CDR3: TGCGCCAGCAGCTTGTTAGGTGAAGATACGCAGTATTTT. The whole variable domain, remainder taken from reference TRBV5-1 and TRBJ2-3, is KAGVTQTPRYLIKTRGQQVTLSCSPISGHRSVSWYQQTPGQGLQFLFEYFSETQRNKGNFPGRFSGRQFSNSRSEMNVSTLELGDSALYLCASSLLGEDTQYFGPGTRLTVL.

V is TRBV29-1 and J is TRBJ2-3; 7 bases match TRBD2. The CDR3 totals 12 residues. CDR1 is SQVTM and CDR2 is ANQGSEA in the germline V gene. Unmatched junction bases numbered 4, after V lost 6 bases and J lost 4 bases. CDR3 nucleotides: TGCAGCGTAAGACTAGCAGCAGATACGCAGTATTTT. Its protein product is CSVRLAADTQYF.

The genes are TRBV10-3 and TRBJ1-1, with TRBD1 identical over 12 bases. With 6 bases clipped from V and 8 bases from J, the junction kept 7 bases outside the gene matches. Germline V CDR1 and CDR2: ENHRY, SYGVKD. The CDR3 has 14 amino acids. CDR3 coding DNA: TGTGCCATCAGGTCCCGGGACAGGGGGCAAGAAGCTTTCTTT. Translating gives CAIRSRDRGQEAFF.